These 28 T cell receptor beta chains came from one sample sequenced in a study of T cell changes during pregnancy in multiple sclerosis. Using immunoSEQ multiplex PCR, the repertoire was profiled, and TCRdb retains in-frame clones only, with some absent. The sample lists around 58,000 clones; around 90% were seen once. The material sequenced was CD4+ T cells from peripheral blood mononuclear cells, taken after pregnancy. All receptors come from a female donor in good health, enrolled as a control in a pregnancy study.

CDR3 in DNA: TGTGCCAGTACGGGGACTAGCGGGGTAGGCACCGGGGAGCTGTTTTTT. This codes for CASTGTSGVGTGELFF. The chain employs TRBV19 and TRBJ2-2, with 13 bases that match TRBD2. CDR3 length: 16 amino acids. The ends lost 7 bases at V and 4 bases at J; junction bases unmatched: 6. Per germline, CDR1 LNHDA and CDR2 SQIVND (reference sequence). Complete variable domain (other parts from reference TRBV19 and TRBJ2-2): DGGITQSPKYLFRKEGQNVTLSCEQNLNHDAMYWYRQDPGQGLRLIYYSQIVNDFQKGDIAEGYSVSREKKESFPLTVTSAQKNPTAFYLCASTGTSGVGTGELFFGEGSRLTVL.

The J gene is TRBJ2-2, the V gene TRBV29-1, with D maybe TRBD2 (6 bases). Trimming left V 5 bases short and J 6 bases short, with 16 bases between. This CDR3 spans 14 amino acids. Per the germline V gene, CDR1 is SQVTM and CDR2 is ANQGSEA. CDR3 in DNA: TGCAGCGTTAAGTTCATACCGGGAGCCGGGGAGCTGTTTTTT. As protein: CSVKFIPGAGELFF.

The CDR3 sequence: CASSIGTGDHNRAKNIQYF. The CDR3 region has the DNA TGTGCCAGTAGTATAGGGACAGGGGACCATAATCGGGCCAAAAACATTCAGTACTTC. V and J are TRBV19 and TRBJ2-4, with 9 bases fitting TRBD1. Germline CDR1 reads LNHDA; CDR2 reads SQIVND (reference sequence). Trimming at V came to 1 base and at J to 1 base, leaving 11 bases not matched to a gene. The CDR3 length is 19 residues.

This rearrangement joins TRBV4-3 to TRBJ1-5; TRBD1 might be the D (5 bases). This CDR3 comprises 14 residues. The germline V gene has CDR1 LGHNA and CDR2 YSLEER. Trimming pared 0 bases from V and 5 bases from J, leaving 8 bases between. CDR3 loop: CASSQDRRDQPQHF. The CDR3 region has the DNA TGCGCCAGCAGCCAAGATCGCAGGGATCAGCCCCAGCATTTT.

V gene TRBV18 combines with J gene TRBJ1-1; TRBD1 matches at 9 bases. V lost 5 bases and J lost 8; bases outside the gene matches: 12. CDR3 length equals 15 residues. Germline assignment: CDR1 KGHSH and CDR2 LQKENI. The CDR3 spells CASSAGGGQGTEAFF. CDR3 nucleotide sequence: TGTGCCAGCTCAGCGGGAGGAGGACAGGGGACCGAAGCTTTCTTT.

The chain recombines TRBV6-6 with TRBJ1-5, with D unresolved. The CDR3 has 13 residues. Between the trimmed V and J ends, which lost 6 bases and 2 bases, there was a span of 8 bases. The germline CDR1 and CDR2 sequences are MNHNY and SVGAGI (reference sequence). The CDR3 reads CASSPLGNQPQHF. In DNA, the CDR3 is TGTGCCAGCAGCCCGTTAGGCAATCAGCCCCAGCATTTT.

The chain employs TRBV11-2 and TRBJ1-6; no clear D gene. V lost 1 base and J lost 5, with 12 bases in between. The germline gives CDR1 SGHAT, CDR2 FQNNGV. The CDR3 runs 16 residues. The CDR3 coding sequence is TGTGCCAGCAGCTTAGGCCCAGGAGGCGATAATTCACCCCTCCACTTT. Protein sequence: CASSLGPGGDNSPLHF.

The CDR3 reads CASKTVDRSYEQYF. The CDR3 DNA follows: TGCGCCAGCAAAACGGTGGACAGATCCTACGAGCAGTACTTC. V and J are TRBV10-1 and TRBJ2-7, with a tentative D call TRBD1 (6 bases). The CDR3 is made up of 14 amino acids. Germline V gives CDR1 WNHNN, CDR2 SYGVQD (reference sequence). V dropped 7 bases and J dropped 1 base, with 14 bases sitting between them.

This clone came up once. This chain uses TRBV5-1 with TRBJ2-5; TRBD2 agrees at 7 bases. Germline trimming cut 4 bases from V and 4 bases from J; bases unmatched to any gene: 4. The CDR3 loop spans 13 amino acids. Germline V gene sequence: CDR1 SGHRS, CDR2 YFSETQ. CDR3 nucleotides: TGCGCCAGCAGCGGACTAGGAGGAGAGACCCAGTACTTC. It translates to CASSGLGGETQYF.

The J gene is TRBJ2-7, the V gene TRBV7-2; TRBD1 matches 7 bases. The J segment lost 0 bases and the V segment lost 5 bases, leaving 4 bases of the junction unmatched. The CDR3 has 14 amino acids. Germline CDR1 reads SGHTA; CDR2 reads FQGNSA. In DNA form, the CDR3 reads TGTGCCAGCAGCGCGAGACAGGGCTCCTACGAGCAGTACTTC. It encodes CASSARQGSYEQYF.

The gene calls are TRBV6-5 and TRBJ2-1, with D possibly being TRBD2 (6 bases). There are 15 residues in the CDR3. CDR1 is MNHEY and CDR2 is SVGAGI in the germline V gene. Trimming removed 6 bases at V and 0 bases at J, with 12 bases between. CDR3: CASSLSTSSYNEQFF. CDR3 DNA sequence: TGTGCCAGCAGCCTGTCGACTAGCTCCTACAATGAGCAGTTCTTC.

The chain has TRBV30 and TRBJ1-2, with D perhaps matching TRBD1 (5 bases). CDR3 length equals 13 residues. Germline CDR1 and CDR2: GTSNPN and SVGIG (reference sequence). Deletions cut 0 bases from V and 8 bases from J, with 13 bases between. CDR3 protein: CAWSVGLGGGYTF. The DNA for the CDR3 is TGTGCCTGGAGTGTAGGTTTGGGGGGGGGCTACACCTTC.

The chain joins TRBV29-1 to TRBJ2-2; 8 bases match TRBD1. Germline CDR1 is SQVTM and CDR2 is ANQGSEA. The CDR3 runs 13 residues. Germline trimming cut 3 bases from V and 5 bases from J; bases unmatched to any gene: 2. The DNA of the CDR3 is TGCAGCGTTGAGACAGGGGTTACCGGGGAGCTGTTTTTT. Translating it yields CSVETGVTGELFF.

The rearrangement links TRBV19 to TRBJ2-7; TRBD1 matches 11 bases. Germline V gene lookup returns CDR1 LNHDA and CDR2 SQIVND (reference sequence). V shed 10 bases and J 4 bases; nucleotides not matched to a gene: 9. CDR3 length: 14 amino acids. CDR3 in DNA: TGTGCCACCTCAACGGGACAGGGGGTATACGAGCAGTACTTC. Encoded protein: CATSTGQGVYEQYF.

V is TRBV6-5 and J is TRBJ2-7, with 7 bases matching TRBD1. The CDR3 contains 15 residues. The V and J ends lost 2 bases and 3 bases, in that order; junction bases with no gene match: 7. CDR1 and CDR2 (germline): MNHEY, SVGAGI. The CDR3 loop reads CASSYRDSQLYEQYF. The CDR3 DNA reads TGTGCCAGCAGTTACCGGGACAGTCAACTCTACGAGCAGTACTTC.

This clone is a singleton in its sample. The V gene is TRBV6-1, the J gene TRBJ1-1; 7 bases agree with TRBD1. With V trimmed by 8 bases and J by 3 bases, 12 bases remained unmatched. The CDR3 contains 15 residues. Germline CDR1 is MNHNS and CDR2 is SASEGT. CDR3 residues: CASARSGGRDTEAFF. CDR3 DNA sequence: TGTGCCAGCGCGCGGTCAGGGGGTCGGGACACTGAAGCTTTCTTT.

This CDR3 is CASSYRRGHNSPLHF. Written as DNA, the CDR3 is TGTGCCAGCAGTTACCGGAGGGGGCATAATTCACCCCTCCACTTT. This chain joins TRBV6-5 and TRBJ1-6, with 7 bases aligning to TRBD1. The CDR3 has 15 amino acids. Germline CDR1 MNHEY, CDR2 SVGAGI. Losses at the gene ends were 2 bases for V and 5 bases for J; bases not matched to a gene: 3.

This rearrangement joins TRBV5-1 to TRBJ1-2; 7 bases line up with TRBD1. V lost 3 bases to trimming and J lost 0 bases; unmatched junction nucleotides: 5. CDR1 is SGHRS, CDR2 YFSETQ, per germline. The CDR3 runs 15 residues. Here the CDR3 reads CASSWTGETNYGYTF. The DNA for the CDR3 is TGCGCCAGCAGCTGGACAGGTGAAACTAACTATGGCTACACCTTC.

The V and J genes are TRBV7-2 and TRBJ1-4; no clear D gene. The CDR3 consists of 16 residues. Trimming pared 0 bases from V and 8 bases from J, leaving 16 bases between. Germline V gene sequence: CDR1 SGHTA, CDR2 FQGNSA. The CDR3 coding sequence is TGTGCCAGCAGCTTAGCGCCGGGTGGCGTCCGGGAAAAACTGTTTTTT. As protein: CASSLAPGGVREKLFF.

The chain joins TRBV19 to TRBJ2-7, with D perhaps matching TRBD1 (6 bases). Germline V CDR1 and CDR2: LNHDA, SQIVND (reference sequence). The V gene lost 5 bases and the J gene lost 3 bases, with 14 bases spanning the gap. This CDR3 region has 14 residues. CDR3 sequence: CASSVAGDRYEQYF. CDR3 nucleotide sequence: TGTGCCAGTAGTGTGGCAGGGGATCGCTACGAGCAGTACTTC.

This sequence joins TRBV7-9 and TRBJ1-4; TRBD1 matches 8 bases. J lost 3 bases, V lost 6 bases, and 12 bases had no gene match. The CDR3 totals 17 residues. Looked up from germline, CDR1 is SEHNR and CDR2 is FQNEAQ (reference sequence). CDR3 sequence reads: CASSPPGQVAPNEKLFF. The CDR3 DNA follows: TGTGCCAGCAGTCCTCCGGGACAGGTTGCACCTAATGAAAAACTGTTTTTT. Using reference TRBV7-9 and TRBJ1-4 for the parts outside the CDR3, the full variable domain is DTGVSQNPRHKITKRGQNVTFRCDPISEHNRLYWYRQTLGQGPEFLTYFQNEAQLEKSRLLSDRFSAERPKGSFSTLEIQRTEQGDSAMYLCASSPPGQVAPNEKLFFGSGTQLSVL.

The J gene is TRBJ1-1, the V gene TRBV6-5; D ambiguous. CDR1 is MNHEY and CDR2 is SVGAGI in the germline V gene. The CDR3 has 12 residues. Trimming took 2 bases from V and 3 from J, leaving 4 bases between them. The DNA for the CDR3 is TGTGCCAGCAGTTACGGAGACACTGAAGCTTTCTTT. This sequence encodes CASSYGDTEAFF.

The CDR3 region is CASSLIAQGGSPLHF. The CDR3 DNA is TGTGCCAGCAGCTTAATCGCCCAGGGTGGTTCACCCCTCCACTTT. The chain has TRBV7-2 and TRBJ1-6; TRBD1 is a possible D gene (5 bases). The V and J ends lost 2 bases and 9 bases respectively, with 14 bases between them. Looked up from germline, CDR1 is SGHTA and CDR2 is FQGNSA. The CDR3 is 15 residues long.

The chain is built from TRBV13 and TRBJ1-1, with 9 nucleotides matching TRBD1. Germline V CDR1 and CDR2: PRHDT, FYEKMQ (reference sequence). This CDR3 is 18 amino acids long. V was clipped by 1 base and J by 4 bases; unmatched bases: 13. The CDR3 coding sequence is TGTGCCAGCAGCTTAGATTCCCCCGGGACAGGGCTAGGCACTGAAGCTTTCTTT. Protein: CASSLDSPGTGLGTEAFF.

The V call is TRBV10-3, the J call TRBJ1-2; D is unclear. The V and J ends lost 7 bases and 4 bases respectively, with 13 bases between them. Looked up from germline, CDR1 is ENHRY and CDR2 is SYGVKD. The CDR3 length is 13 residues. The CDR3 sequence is CAITEQNIYGYTF. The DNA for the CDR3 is TGTGCCATCACTGAACAGAATATCTATGGCTACACCTTC.

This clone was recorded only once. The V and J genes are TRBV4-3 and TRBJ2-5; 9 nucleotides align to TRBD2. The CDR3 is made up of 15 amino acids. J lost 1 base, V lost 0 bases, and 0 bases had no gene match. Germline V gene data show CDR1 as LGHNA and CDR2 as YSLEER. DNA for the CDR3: TGCGCCAGCAGCCAAGAGCGGGGGGGCCAAGAGACCCAGTACTTC. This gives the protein CASSQERGGQETQYF.

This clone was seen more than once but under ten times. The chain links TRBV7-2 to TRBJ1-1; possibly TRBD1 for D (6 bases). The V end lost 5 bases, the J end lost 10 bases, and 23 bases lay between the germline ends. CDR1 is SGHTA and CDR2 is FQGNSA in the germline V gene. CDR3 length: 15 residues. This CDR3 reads CASSPTGTPSGRAFF. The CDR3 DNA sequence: TGTGCCAGCAGCCCCACCGGGACACCCTCCGGACGAGCTTTCTTT.

For the CDR3, the DNA is TGTGCCAGCAGTTTAGACCGGGACAGGTCATGGAACACTGAAGCTTTCTTT. Its protein is CASSLDRDRSWNTEAFF. The chain couples TRBV2 to TRBJ1-1; TRBD1 matches at 8 bases. Germline V lookup: CDR1 SNHLY, CDR2 FYNNEI. This CDR3 region has 17 residues. V shed 5 bases, J shed 1 base, and the junction held 12 bases outside the gene matches.